These 19 T cell receptor beta chains were all obtained from the same sample, sequenced in a study of shared clonotypes between healthy human individuals (TCRdb year 2020). Library preparation used the immunoSEQ multiplex PCR assay. What TCRdb holds here is the immuneACCESS table cut down to in-frame rearrangements. Part of the clones is not present; checked against another copy, under half of the missing clones reflect an unresolved V gene, and the others are unexplained. In all, the sample holds 850,000 to 1,200,000 clones, and approximately 70% of those were seen once. Approximately 1.5% of the sample is held by the ten biggest clonotypes. Sequencing was done on a sample of memory CD4+ T cells sorted from blood. This sample's cell subset or site label indicates: CD45RA-negative fraction. Receptors originate from a man aged 18 to 29 in good health.

This clone has only a few counts. The rearrangement joins TRBV10-3 to TRBJ1-1; the match to TRBD1 covers 7 bases. The CDR3 sequence is 14 residues long. Trimming at V came to 10 bases and at J to 1 base, leaving 9 bases not matched to a gene. CDR1 and CDR2 (germline): ENHRY, SYGVKD. CDR3 sequence: CATQTGTANTEAFF. The CDR3, as DNA: TGTGCCACACAAACCGGGACAGCGAACACTGAAGCTTTCTTT.

This chain joins TRBV2 and TRBJ2-7; 14 nucleotides align to TRBD2. The V and J ends lost 8 bases and 7 bases, in that order; junction bases with no gene match: 7. Germline lookup yields CDR1 SNHLY and CDR2 FYNNEI. The CDR3 has 14 residues. CDR3 DNA: TGTGCCAGCGAAGGGACTAGCGGGAGTCGTGAGCAGTACTTC. Translation: CASEGTSGSREQYF.

This clone came up many times. The V and J genes are TRBV5-1 and TRBJ1-5, with D perhaps matching TRBD1 (5 bases). Deletions cut 7 bases from V and 7 bases from J, with 18 bases between. This CDR3 spans 14 amino acids. Germline V lookup: CDR1 SGHRS, CDR2 YFSETQ. The CDR3 DNA reads TGCGCCAGCCGGTTGGCGGGGGAAGGCCAGCCCCAGCATTTT. Its translation: CASRLAGEGQPQHF.

The chain couples TRBV5-1 to TRBJ1-2; D is perhaps TRBD1 (5 bases). The germline V and J ends were trimmed by 5 bases and 2 bases, with 13 bases remaining between them. Germline lookup yields CDR1 SGHRS and CDR2 YFSETQ. This CDR3 is built from 14 residues. CDR3 nucleotide sequence: TGCGCCAGCAGACCCTGGGGCCAGAACTATGGCTACACCTTC. As protein: CASRPWGQNYGYTF.

V is TRBV7-9 and J is TRBJ1-1; 7 positions agree with TRBD1. Germline CDR1 and CDR2: SEHNR and FQNEAQ (reference sequence). This CDR3 has 14 amino acids. Germline trimming cut 1 base from V and 3 bases from J; bases unmatched to any gene: 2. CDR3 sequence (DNA): TGTGCCAGCAGCTTAGAACAGGGGCACACTGAAGCTTTCTTT. Its protein product is CASSLEQGHTEAFF.

This chain uses TRBV18 with TRBJ2-6; unclear D gene. The germline V and J ends were trimmed by 3 bases and 0 bases, with 9 bases remaining between them. CDR1 and CDR2 (germline): KGHSH, LQKENI. The CDR3 is 16 residues long. The CDR3: CASSPNHGSGANVLTF. As DNA, the CDR3 is TGTGCCAGCTCACCCAACCATGGCTCTGGGGCCAACGTCCTGACTTTC.

The V call is TRBV5-4, the J call TRBJ2-3; 9 nucleotides align to TRBD2. CDR1 and CDR2 (germline): SGHNT, YYREEE (reference sequence). This CDR3 comprises 14 residues. After removal of 0 bases from V and 5 bases from J, the junction contained 1 base not matched to a gene. The CDR3 bases are TGTGCCAGCAGCTTGGGCGGGGGGGAAGATACGCAGTATTTT. It codes for CASSLGGGEDTQYF.

Concerning this clone itself: Other DNA sequences of this sample code for an identical CDR3. The chain employs TRBV7-9 and TRBJ2-3; 10 bases are a match to TRBD2. Trimming removed 5 bases from V and 0 bases from J; junction bases left unmatched: 2. Per germline, CDR1 SEHNR and CDR2 FQNEAQ (reference sequence). The CDR3 loop spans 15 amino acids. CDR3 DNA sequence: TGTGCCAGCAGCCGGACTAGCGGTAGCACAGATACGCAGTATTTT. This codes for CASSRTSGSTDTQYF.

This chain links TRBV19 with TRBJ2-5; TRBD1 matches 11 bases. Germline V gives CDR1 LNHDA, CDR2 SQIVND (reference sequence). CDR3 size: 16 residues. The ends lost 3 bases at V and 5 bases at J; junction bases unmatched: 8. CDR3 DNA sequence: TGTGCCAGTAGTATCCCCGTGGGGACAGGGGGTGAGACCCAGTACTTC. It translates to CASSIPVGTGGETQYF. Looking up the rest from reference TRBV19 and TRBJ2-5 gives the full variable domain: DGGITQSPKYLFRKEGQNVTLSCEQNLNHDAMYWYRQDPGQGLRLIYYSQIVNDFQKGDIAEGYSVSREKKESFPLTVTSAQKNPTAFYLCASSIPVGTGGETQYFGPGTRLLVL.

This clone was detected once. The chain uses TRBV30 and TRBJ2-6, with TRBD1 identical over 7 bases. This CDR3 region has 17 residues. Germline lookup yields CDR1 GTSNPN and CDR2 SVGIG (reference sequence). V dropped 0 bases and J dropped 4; count of bases not matched to a gene: 9. The chain's CDR3 is CAWSVGTAVDGANVLTF. The CDR3 DNA reads as TGTGCCTGGAGTGTAGGGACAGCTGTAGACGGGGCCAACGTCCTGACTTTC. Complete variable domain (other parts from reference TRBV30 and TRBJ2-6): SQTIHQWPATLVQPVGSPLSLECTVEGTSNPNLYWYRQAAGRGLQLLFYSVGIGQISSEVPQNLSASRPQDRQFILSSKKLLLSDSGFYLCAWSVGTAVDGANVLTFGAGSRLTVL.

This chain links TRBV5-8 with TRBJ2-7; 10 bases line up with TRBD2. The V and J ends lost 2 bases and 2 bases, in that order; junction bases with no gene match: 1. The CDR3 length is 14 residues. CDR1 is SGHTS, CDR2 YDEGEE, per germline. The CDR3 DNA sequence: TGTGCCAGCAGCTTCACTAGCGGGACCTACGAGCAGTACTTC. This gives the protein CASSFTSGTYEQYF.

This rearrangement joins TRBV5-1 to TRBJ1-4; 7 positions agree with TRBD1. CDR1 and CDR2 (germline): SGHRS, YFSETQ. CDR3 length: 17 residues. Trimming took 1 base from V and 5 from J; bases not matched to a gene: 11. The CDR3 spells CASSLYQGEASNEKLFF. The CDR3 DNA reads as TGCGCCAGCAGCTTGTATCAGGGGGAGGCCTCAAATGAAAAACTGTTTTTT.

The chain is built from TRBV10-2 and TRBJ2-3, with 7 positions matching TRBD2. The CDR3 spans 13 residues. Germline V gives CDR1 WSHSY, CDR2 SAAADI. Trimming cost V 4 bases and J 4 bases; bases outside gene matches: 2. The CDR3 loop is CASSVGGADTQYF. The DNA of the CDR3 is TGCGCCAGCAGTGTGGGGGGGGCAGATACGCAGTATTTT.

The CDR3 nucleotides read TGTGCCATCCCGGGGGGGACCAAAAACATTCAGTACTTC. Protein product: CAIPGGTKNIQYF. The rearrangement links TRBV27 to TRBJ2-4, with 8 positions matching TRBD2. Unmatched junction bases numbered 4, after V lost 10 bases and J lost 2 bases. The CDR3 has 13 amino acids. The germline V gene has CDR1 MNHEY and CDR2 SMNVEV (reference sequence).

V gene TRBV6-1 combines with J gene TRBJ2-5; 7 bases map to TRBD2. Germline V gene sequence: CDR1 MNHNS, CDR2 SASEGT. The V and J ends lost 4 bases and 2 bases, in that order; junction bases with no gene match: 4. This CDR3 has 14 residues. The DNA for the CDR3 is TGTGCCAGCAGTGGGGAGGGAAGGCAAGAGACCCAGTACTTC. Protein: CASSGEGRQETQYF.

The rearrangement uses TRBV11-1 and TRBJ2-1; the D gene is possibly TRBD1 (7 bases). Trimming removed 5 bases at V and 9 bases at J, with 26 bases between. The CDR3 spans 17 residues. Germline CDR1 and CDR2: SGHAT and FQDESV (reference sequence). CDR3: CASSDARWGAGGGEQFF. The CDR3 DNA sequence: TGTGCCAGCAGCGACGCGAGATGGGGGGCAGGGGGAGGTGAGCAGTTCTTC.

This clone turned up a few times. V gene TRBV5-4 combines with J gene TRBJ1-6; D is ambiguous. This CDR3 has 15 residues. Trimming shortened V by 0 bases and J by 7 bases, and 11 bases separated the two germline ends. CDR1 is SGHNT, CDR2 YYREEE, per germline (reference sequence). DNA of the CDR3: TGTGCCAGCAGCTTGGCCCTAGGGAGCAATTCACCCCTCCACTTT. Its translation: CASSLALGSNSPLHF.

The chain uses TRBV28 and TRBJ1-2; maybe TRBD1 (5 bases). V shed 6 bases and J shed 8 bases, with 13 bases lying between them. The germline gives CDR1 MDHEN, CDR2 SYDVKM. The CDR3 spans 12 residues. CDR3 sequence (DNA): TGTGCCAGCAGATCAGGGAGAGTCGGCTACACCTTC. Translating gives CASRSGRVGYTF.

This chain connects TRBV12-5 to TRBJ2-1; 10 nucleotides align to TRBD2. The trim removed 5 bases at V and 3 bases at J, leaving 10 bases unmatched. The CDR3 is made up of 17 amino acids. Germline V CDR1 and CDR2: LGHNT, FRNRAP. The CDR3 region is CASGLGLADGFYNEQFF. In nucleotides, the CDR3 is TGTGCTAGTGGTCTAGGACTAGCGGATGGGTTCTACAATGAGCAGTTCTTC.